This T cell receptor (beta chain) was observed in a study of CD8+ T cells in alopecia areata. Overall study findings and caveats: Although TCR sharing was seen in mice, sharing across patients was less clear, possibly for HLA-related reasons. Sequence data from scalp samples additionally include resident alphabeta T cells of normal skin. Lesional scalp exceeded normal scalp in clonality, especially in alopecia totalis/universalis.

Stated treatment: oral pan-JAK inhibitor, 5-10 mg twice daily. Investigators isolated RNA and reverse transcribed it into cDNA to act as the sequencing template. Assay: immunoSEQ multiplex PCR; the TCRdb copy retains only in-frame clones and omits some. The table has around 180,000 clones, roughly 70% seen once. CDR1 and CDR2 from the germline V gene are SQVTM and ANQGSEA. CDR3 length equals 12 residues. V was trimmed by 3 bases and J by 8 bases, leaving 13 bases between them. Details on this clone: What it binds is unknown.

This clonotype was obtained from a human donor with alopecia areata. Material: CD4+ T cells sorted from blood, obtained around week 47, from a patient treated with tofacitinib. J is TRBJ1-2 and V is TRBV29-1; D gene ambiguous. Here the CDR3 reads CSVDRAGYGYTF. CDR3 sequence (DNA): TGCAGCGTTGACCGCGCGGGGTACGGCTACACCTTC. Supplemented by reference TRBV29-1 and TRBJ1-2, the full variable domain reads SAVISQKPSRDICQRGTSLTIQCQVDSQVTMMFWYRQQPGQSLTLIATANQGSEATYESGFVIDKFPISRPNLTFSTLTVSNMSPEDSSIYLCSVDRAGYGYTFGSGTRLTVV.